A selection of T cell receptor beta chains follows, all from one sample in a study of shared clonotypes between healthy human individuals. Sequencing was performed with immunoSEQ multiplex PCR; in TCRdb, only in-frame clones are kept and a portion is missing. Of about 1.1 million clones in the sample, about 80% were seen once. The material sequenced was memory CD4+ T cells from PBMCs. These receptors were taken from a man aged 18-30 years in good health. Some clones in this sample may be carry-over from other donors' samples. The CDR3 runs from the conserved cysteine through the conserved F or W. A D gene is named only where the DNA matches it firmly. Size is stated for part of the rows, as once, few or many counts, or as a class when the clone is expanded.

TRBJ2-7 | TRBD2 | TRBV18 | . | CASSPYVAGAVEQYF | TGTGCCAGCTCACCATATGTAGCGGGAGCGGTCGAGCAGTACTTC
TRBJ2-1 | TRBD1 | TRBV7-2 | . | CASSSDRGLHNEQFF | TGTGCCAGCAGCTCCGACAGGGGGCTCCACAATGAGCAGTTCTTC
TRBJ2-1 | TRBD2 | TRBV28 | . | CASSLLRLAGDNEQFF | TGTGCCAGCAGTTTGTTAAGACTAGCGGGAGACAATGAGCAGTTCTTC
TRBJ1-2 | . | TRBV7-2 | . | CASSSFDSRDGYTF | TGTGCCAGCAGCTCTTTTGACTCAAGGGATGGCTACACCTTC
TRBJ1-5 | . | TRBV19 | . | CATEQGYNQPQHF | TGTGCCACCGAACAAGGGTACAATCAGCCCCAGCATTTT
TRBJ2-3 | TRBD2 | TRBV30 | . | CASSTSGRPTDTQYF | TGTGCCTCCTCCACTAGCGGGAGGCCCACAGATACGCAGTATTTT
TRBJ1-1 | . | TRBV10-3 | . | CAISESSRVETEAFF | TGTGCCATCAGTGAGTCGAGCAGGGTTGAAACTGAAGCTTTCTTT
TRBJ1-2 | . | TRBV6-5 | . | CASSYSGIGNGYTF | TGTGCCAGCAGTTACTCTGGGATAGGCAATGGCTACACCTTC
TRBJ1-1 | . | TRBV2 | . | CASSGEGTTEAFF | TGTGCCAGCAGTGGAGAGGGAACGACTGAAGCTTTCTTT
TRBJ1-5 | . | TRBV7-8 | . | CASRQTGLGNQPQHF | TGTGCCAGCAGGCAAACAGGTCTGGGCAATCAGCCCCAGCATTTT
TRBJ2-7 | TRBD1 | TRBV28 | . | CASSPLRDRAYEQYF | TGTGCCAGCAGTCCTCTAAGGGACAGAGCTTACGAGCAGTACTTC
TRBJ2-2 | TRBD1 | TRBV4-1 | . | CASSQESGGVTGELFF | TGCGCCAGCAGCCAAGAATCAGGGGGAGTGACCGGGGAGCTGTTTTTT
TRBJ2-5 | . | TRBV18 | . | CAGSPADSYQETQYF | TGTGCCGGCTCACCCGCCGACAGCTACCAAGAGACCCAGTACTTC
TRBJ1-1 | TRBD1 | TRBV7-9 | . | CASRDRGGSEAFF | TGTGCCAGCAGGGACAGGGGTGGTTCTGAAGCTTTCTTT
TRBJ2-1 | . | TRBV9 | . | CASAGAGAYNEQFF | TGTGCCAGCGCAGGAGCTGGGGCCTACAATGAGCAGTTCTTC
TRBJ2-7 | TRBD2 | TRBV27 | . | CASRSSGDYEQYF | TGTGCCAGCAGGTCTAGCGGAGACTACGAGCAGTACTTC
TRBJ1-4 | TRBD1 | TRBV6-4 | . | CASRVRQGRIPEEKLFF | TGTGCCAGCAGGGTAAGACAGGGGCGGATTCCGGAGGAAAAACTGTTTTTT
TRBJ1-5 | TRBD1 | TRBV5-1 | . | CASSTGQGNQPQHF | TGCGCCAGCAGCACCGGACAGGGGAATCAGCCCCAGCATTTT
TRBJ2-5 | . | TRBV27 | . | CASSPRDGRPQETQYF | TGTGCCAGCAGTCCCAGGGACGGGCGTCCCCAAGAGACCCAGTACTTC
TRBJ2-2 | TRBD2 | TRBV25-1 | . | CASSVYPGTRRSGELFF | TGTGCCAGCAGTGTTTACCCAGGGACTAGGAGAAGCGGGGAGCTGTTTTTT
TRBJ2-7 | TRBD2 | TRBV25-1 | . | CASSEDVSGIYEQYF | TGTGCCAGCAGTGAAGACGTTAGCGGGATCTACGAGCAGTACTTC
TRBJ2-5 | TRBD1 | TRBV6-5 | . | CASRSWDREETQYF | TGTGCCAGCAGAAGTTGGGACAGAGAAGAGACCCAGTACTTC
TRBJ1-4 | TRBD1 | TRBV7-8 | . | CASTLGVGGDEKLFF | TGTGCCAGCACCCTGGGGGTAGGGGGCGATGAAAAACTGTTTTTT
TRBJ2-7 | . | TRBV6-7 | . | CASSYLKGIPTGEQYF | TGTGCCAGCAGTTACCTAAAGGGTATACCTACAGGGGAGCAGTACTTC
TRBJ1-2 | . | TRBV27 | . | CASGRWDHGYTF | TGTGCCAGCGGGCGGTGGGACCATGGCTACACCTTC
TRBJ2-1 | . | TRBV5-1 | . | CASSTRQASYNEQFF | TGCGCCAGCAGCACCCGGCAAGCTTCATACAATGAGCAGTTCTTC
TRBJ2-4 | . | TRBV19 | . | CASSSTAKAKNIQYF | TGTGCCAGTAGTTCCACGGCTAAGGCCAAAAACATTCAGTACTTC
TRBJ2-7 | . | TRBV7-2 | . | CASSLGATFYEQYF | TGTGCCAGCAGCTTAGGTGCGACTTTCTACGAGCAGTACTTC
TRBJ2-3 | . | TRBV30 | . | CAWSVPDTQYF | TGTGCCTGGAGTGTCCCAGATACGCAGTATTTT
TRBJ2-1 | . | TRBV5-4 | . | CASTVGGRGYNEQFF | TGTGCCAGCACCGTCGGCGGGCGCGGGTACAATGAGCAGTTCTTC
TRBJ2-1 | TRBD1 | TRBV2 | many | CASADRGREQFF | TGTGCCAGCGCGGACAGGGGGCGAGAGCAGTTCTTC
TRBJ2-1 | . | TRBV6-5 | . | CASSYQGGSYNEQFF | TGTGCCAGCAGTTACCAGGGTGGGTCCTACAATGAGCAGTTCTTC
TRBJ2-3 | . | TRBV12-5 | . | CASGIADTQYF | TGTGCTAGTGGCATCGCAGATACGCAGTATTTT
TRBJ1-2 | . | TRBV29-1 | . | CSAARGDYGYTF | TGCAGCGCCGCCCGTGGGGACTATGGCTACACCTTC
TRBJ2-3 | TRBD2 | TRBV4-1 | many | CASSHVLAGGSTDTQYF | TGCGCCAGCAGCCATGTTTTAGCGGGAGGTTCGACCGATACGCAGTATTTT
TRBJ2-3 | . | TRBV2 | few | CASRSDSRLDTQYF | TGTGCCAGCAGGTCGGACAGCAGATTGGATACGCAGTATTTT
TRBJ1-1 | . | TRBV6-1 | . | CASKIVSGGEAFF | TGTGCCAGCAAGATAGTTTCTGGCGGAGAAGCTTTCTTT
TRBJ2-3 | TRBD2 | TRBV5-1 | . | CASSLTGTSGAADTQYF | TGCGCCAGCAGCTTGACCGGGACTAGCGGGGCCGCAGATACGCAGTATTTT
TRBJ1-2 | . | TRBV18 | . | CASSPGTAYGYTF | TGTGCCAGCTCGCCCGGGACGGCGTATGGCTACACCTTC